Sequencing of this T cell receptor beta chain was carried out in a study of OX40 agonist ivuxolimab in advanced cancers. Overall study: There were three patients with partial responses, one having hepatocellular carcinoma and two cutaneous melanoma. Study-wide points: With doses of 0.1-3.0 mg/kg, partial responders showed among the lowest clonal expansion.

Blood sampling was done at baseline, cycle 4 day 1, and cycle 7 day 1. With regard to this clone: What it binds is unknown.

This table comes from immunoSEQ multiplex PCR, and its TCRdb copy is limited to in-frame clones, with some not included. This sample carries roughly 75,000 clones, roughly 84% of them seen once, and the ten largest clones take 6.2%. Germline V gene lookup returns CDR1 MNHNY and CDR2 SVGAGI (reference sequence). The CDR3 sequence is 13 residues long. V was pared by 6 bases and J by 6 bases, with 15 bases between. V is TRBV6-6 and J is TRBJ2-7; no clear D gene. The specimen comprised CD4+ or CD8+ T cells sorted from blood, sampled in a trial of the OX40 agonist ivuxolimab. This clonotype was sampled from an adult with an advanced solid tumor such as melanoma, head and neck, liver or kidney cancer. The CDR3 is CASRTTLVREQYF. The CDR3 DNA reads as TGTGCCAGCAGAACTACGTTGGTTCGCGAGCAGTACTTC.